A selection of T cell receptor beta chains follows, all from one sample in a study of blood T cell repertoires in COVID-19. Generated by immunoSEQ multiplex PCR, the TCRdb table keeps only in-frame clones and is missing some. The data contain 350,000 to 400,000 clones, roughly 90% of them singletons. Sequencing input: PBMCs or T cells enriched from blood (not recorded which). Receptors were obtained from a woman between 35 and 50 years old who had been exposed to COVID-19. Both conserved end residues are part of each CDR3. The order of the fields is V gene, clone size, J gene, D gene, CDR3 DNA, CDR3 protein. A D gene is named only where the DNA matches it firmly. The size of a clone is reported for some rows only, either as once, few or many, or as a class for expanded clones.

>TRBV29-1|.|TRBJ1-3|.
TGCAGCGTTGAGCAGACAAGAAACACCATATATTTT
CSVEQTRNTIYF
>TRBV15|.|TRBJ1-2|.
TGTGCCACCAGCAGAGATTATCCACCCACACAGAACTATGGCTACACCTTC
CATSRDYPPTQNYGYTF
>TRBV11-3|.|TRBJ2-3|TRBD1
TGTGCCAGCAGCTCCGGACAGGGTCCAGATACGCAGTATTTT
CASSSGQGPDTQYF
>TRBV5-6|.|TRBJ1-1|TRBD1
TGTGCCAGCAGCTTGGCCGGACAGGGGATGTCTGAAGCTTTCTTT
CASSLAGQGMSEAFF
>TRBV19|.|TRBJ1-2|.
TGTGCCAGTAGTATAAGGGGAGGGTCTAACTATGGCTACACCTTC
CASSIRGGSNYGYTF
>TRBV29-1|.|TRBJ1-2|TRBD1
TGCAGCGTTGGAGGCACAGGGGTTTGGGGCTACACCTTC
CSVGGTGVWGYTF
>TRBV19|.|TRBJ1-6|.
TGTGCCAGTAGAGAAGGGGGAGACAATTCACCCCTCCACTTT
CASREGGDNSPLHF
>TRBV29-1|.|TRBJ2-3|TRBD2
TGCAGCGTGCAGACTAGCGGGGCTTACACAGATACGCAGTATTTT
CSVQTSGAYTDTQYF
>TRBV7-2|.|TRBJ1-6|.
TGTGCCAGCAGCGCTAGGGGGTACTATAATTCACCCCTCCACTTT
CASSARGYYNSPLHF
>TRBV11-3|once|TRBJ2-3|.
TGTGCCAGCAGCTCCCAAACAGATACGCAGTATTTT
CASSSQTDTQYF
>TRBV5-8|.|TRBJ2-3|.
TGTGCCAGCAGCTTGGAGGAGCGCACAGATACGCAGTATTTT
CASSLEERTDTQYF
>TRBV7-9|.|TRBJ1-1|.
TGTGCCAGCAGCCCAAGACAGGTCCAGACGGAGAACACTGAAGCTTTCTTT
CASSPRQVQTENTEAFF
>TRBV29-1|.|TRBJ1-2|TRBD1
TGCAGCGTTCCTCAGGGGGGACTCTATGGCTACACCTTC
CSVPQGGLYGYTF
>TRBV11-3|few|TRBJ2-7|TRBD2
TGTGCCAGCAGCTTTCGCGGGAGGGCCAACGAGCAGTACTTC
CASSFRGRANEQYF
>TRBV19|.|TRBJ2-7|TRBD2
TGTGCCAGTAGTCCTAGCGGGACCTCCTACGAGCAGTACTTC
CASSPSGTSYEQYF
>TRBV20-1|.|TRBJ2-1|.
TGCAGTGCAGCTCCACGAAATGAGCAGTTCTTC
CSAAPRNEQFF
>TRBV5-1|.|TRBJ2-7|.
TGCGCCAGCAGCTTGTCCCCACAGGGTCGACCTTACGAGCAGTACTTC
CASSLSPQGRPYEQYF
>TRBV30|.|TRBJ1-6|.
TGTGCCTGGAAAGGGGCTTATAATTCACCCCTCCACTTT
CAWKGAYNSPLHF
>TRBV5-1|.|TRBJ2-1|TRBD2
TGCGCCAGCAGCCGGCGGACTAGCGGGGGGGACGGAGGTGAGCAGTTCTTC
CASSRRTSGGDGGEQFF
>TRBV6-1|.|TRBJ1-2|.
TGTGCCAGCAGTGAAGCGTTAAACAGGGTGGATGGCTACACCTTC
CASSEALNRVDGYTF
>TRBV30|.|TRBJ2-4|.
TGTGCGGGGGCCAGAGGGCAGCCAGGAGGCGGAAACATTCAGTACTTC
CAGARGQPGGGNIQYF
>TRBV7-8|.|TRBJ1-2|.
TGTGCCAGCAGTCGGACAGTTAACTATGGCTACACCTTC
CASSRTVNYGYTF
>TRBV5-8|.|TRBJ1-4|.
TGTGCCAGCAGCTTTTTTCGAGGAATGCTCGAAGAAAAACTGTTTTTT
CASSFFRGMLEEKLFF
>TRBV27|.|TRBJ1-5|.
TGTGCCAGCAGTTGGGGGGATAGCAATCAGCCCCAGCATTTT
CASSWGDSNQPQHF
>TRBV19|.|TRBJ1-1|.
TGTGCCAGCGAGGGAGGGGACACCCGAGCTTTCTTT
CASEGGDTRAFF
>TRBV7-9|.|TRBJ2-7|.
TGTGCCGAAGACCGCATGGAGACAGCGTCCTACGAGCAGTACTTC
CAEDRMETASYEQYF
>TRBV5-1|.|TRBJ1-2|TRBD1
TGCGCCAGCAGCCCACTCGGGGACAGGGGCTATGGCTACACCTTC
CASSPLGDRGYGYTF
>TRBV7-3|.|TRBJ1-6|TRBD1
TGTGCCAGCAGCTTGACAGGGGTTAATTCACCCCTCCACTTT
CASSLTGVNSPLHF
>TRBV3-1/TRBV3-2|.|TRBJ2-2|TRBD2
TGTGCCAGCGGGGGGGTCGCCGGGGAGCTGTTTTTT
CASGGVAGELFF
>TRBV5-6|.|TRBJ2-2|.
TGTGCCAGCAGCCGCGGGGAGTATCACACCGGGGAGCTGTTTTTT
CASSRGEYHTGELFF
>TRBV27|.|TRBJ1-5|TRBD1
TGTGCCAGCAGTTTAGGACAGGGCAATCAGCCCCAGCATTTT
CASSLGQGNQPQHF